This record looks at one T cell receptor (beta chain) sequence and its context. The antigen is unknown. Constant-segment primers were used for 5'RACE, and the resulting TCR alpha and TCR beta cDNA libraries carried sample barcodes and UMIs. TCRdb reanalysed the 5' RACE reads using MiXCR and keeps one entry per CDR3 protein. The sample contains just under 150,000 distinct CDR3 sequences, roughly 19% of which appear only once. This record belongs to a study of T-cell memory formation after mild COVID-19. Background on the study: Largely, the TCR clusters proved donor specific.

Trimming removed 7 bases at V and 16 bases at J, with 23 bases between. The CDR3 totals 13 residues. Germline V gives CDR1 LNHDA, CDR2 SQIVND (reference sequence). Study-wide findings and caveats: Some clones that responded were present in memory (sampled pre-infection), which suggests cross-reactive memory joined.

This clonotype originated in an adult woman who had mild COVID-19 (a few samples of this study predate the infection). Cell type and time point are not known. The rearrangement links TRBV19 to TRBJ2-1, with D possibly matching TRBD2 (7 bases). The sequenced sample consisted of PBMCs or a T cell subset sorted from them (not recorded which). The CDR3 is CASKPPRGALLFF. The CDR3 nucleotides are TGTGCCAGTAAACCCCCCCGGGGGGCGCTTCTTTTCTTC.